Shown below are 9 T cell receptor beta chains from a single sample sequenced in a study of neurological immune-mediated disorders. A single record per CDR3 protein comes from TCRdb applying MiXCR to the 5' RACE reads. The sample includes over 35,000 distinct CDR3 sequences, 9.5% to 15% seen only once; the top ten take around 1.3%. Sequenced: PBMCs. The receptor set was obtained from a female donor in good health.

This clonotype turned up a few times. Written as DNA, the CDR3 is TGTGCCAGCAGCGGGACAGGGGTTTCACCCCTCCACTTT. This sequence encodes CASSGTGVSPLHF. This chain uses TRBV27 with TRBJ1-6, with TRBD1 identical over 10 bases. CDR3 length equals 13 residues. Trimming cost V 6 bases and J 9 bases; bases outside gene matches: 2. Per the germline V gene, CDR1 is MNHEY and CDR2 is SMNVEV (reference sequence).

In its sample, this clonotype was seen many times. The J gene is TRBJ2-6, the V gene TRBV11-2, with D possibly matching TRBD1 (5 bases). The CDR3 covers 16 residues. CDR1 is SGHAT, CDR2 FQNNGV, per germline. V gave up 7 bases and J gave up 2 bases, with 15 bases separating them. For the CDR3, the DNA is TGTGCCAGCACCCTTCAGTTAGGGGCTGGGGCCAACGTCCTGACTTTC. It specifies CASTLQLGAGANVLTF.

This clonotype was recorded many times. The chain combines TRBV20-1 with TRBJ2-2; D gene uncertain. Germline-derived CDR1 and CDR2 are DFQATT and SNEGSKA (reference sequence). The CDR3 runs to 11 residues. V was cut by 6 bases and J by 2 bases, with 4 bases left in between. The DNA of the CDR3 is TGCAGTGCCCTCAACACCGGGGAGCTGTTTTTT. It is translated as CSALNTGELFF.

Many counts were recorded for this clonotype. The V call is TRBV29-1, the J call TRBJ2-7; 7 nucleotides align to TRBD1. The CDR3 consists of 12 residues. V trimming: 7 bases; J trimming: 0 bases; junction bases outside the gene matches: 3. The V gene's germline CDR1 is SQVTM and CDR2 ANQGSEA. The chain's CDR3 is CSAGQDSYEQYF. CDR3 nucleotides: TGCAGCGCCGGACAGGACTCCTACGAGCAGTACTTC.

This clonotype was observed many times. This chain joins TRBV29-1 and TRBJ2-1; D is undetermined. Trimming removed 7 bases from V and 6 bases from J, with 13 bases in between. The CDR3 runs 12 residues. The germline V gene encodes CDR1 SQVTM and CDR2 ANQGSEA. CDR3 loop: CSGEDQTNEQFF. CDR3 in DNA: TGCAGCGGGGAAGACCAGACCAATGAGCAGTTCTTC.

This clonotype has a count of ten or more. V and J are TRBV20-1 and TRBJ2-1, with D uncertain. This CDR3 spans 12 amino acids. Trimming pared 1 base from V and 3 bases from J, leaving 4 bases between. Germline V gene data show CDR1 as DFQATT and CDR2 as SNEGSKA (reference sequence). In DNA, the CDR3 is TGCAGTGCTAGAGCGAACTACAATGAGCAGTTCTTC. Translated: CSARANYNEQFF.

Ten or more counts support this clonotype. This chain links TRBV12-3 or TRBV12-4 with TRBJ1-1, with 7 nucleotides matching TRBD1. This CDR3 region has 13 residues. V dropped 5 bases and J dropped 11; count of bases not matched to a gene: 11. For the CDR3, the DNA is TGTGCCAGCAGTGTTTGGGGCGGGGGACAGGCTTTCTTT. This codes for CASSVWGGGQAFF.

V and J are TRBV7-6 and TRBJ2-1; 16 nucleotides match TRBD2. The CDR3 has 17 amino acids. Trimming at V came to 5 bases and at J to 7 bases, leaving 8 bases not matched to a gene. CDR1 and CDR2 (germline): SGHVS, FNYEAQ. As DNA, the CDR3 is TGTGCCAGCAGCCCGGGGACTAGCGGGAGGGCCTTTAATGAGCAGTTCTTC. This codes for CASSPGTSGRAFNEQFF.

The table lists this clonotype with many counts. The chain couples TRBV6-1 to TRBJ2-7; the D gene is possibly TRBD1 (6 bases). Trimming shortened V by 8 bases and J by 3 bases, and 8 bases separated the two germline ends. In germline, CDR1 is MNHNS, CDR2 SASEGT. The CDR3 length is 11 residues. The CDR3: CASGQSYEQYF. The CDR3 nucleotides are TGTGCCAGCGGACAGAGCTACGAGCAGTACTTC.